This T cell receptor beta chain is from a study of blood T cells in healthy people across ages. Note on this clonotype: Its specificity is unknown.

Study observations and caveats: A roughly linear fall in TCR beta diversity per million T cells was seen with increasing age. There was a strong correlation between TCR beta diversity and naive T cell percentage. Those diversity estimates obtained from one million T cells were thought to be underestimates.

The CDR3 consists of 14 residues. Trimming removed 8 bases at V and 2 bases at J, with 16 bases between. In germline, CDR1 is MDHEN, CDR2 SYDVKM. Sample-barcoded 5' priming and a J-beta primer mix drove a second PCR of roughly 7 to 11 cycles. Per-sample output comprised a minimum of 2.5 million paired-end reads containing CDR3. MiXCR, run by TCRdb on the 5' RACE reads, gives a single entry per CDR3 protein. The repertoire holds 650,000 to 1,000,000 distinct CDR3 sequences, with about 46% as singletons. The gene calls are TRBV28 and TRBJ2-7; D call uncertain. The sample taken for sequencing was blood. The origin of this receptor is a man older than 75 in good health. The CDR3 DNA follows: TGTGCCAGCGGAGAGGTCCTTCGCCCCTACGAGCAGTACTTC. This codes for CASGEVLRPYEQYF.